The T cell receptor beta chain under discussion was sequenced for a study of blood T cell repertoires in COVID-19. Study overall: The study drew acute and convalescent COVID-19 samples from the United States, Italy and Spain.

Per the authors' pipeline: Amplification with reference gene primers provided the estimates of nucleated cell counts. Clones were sequenced by immunoSEQ multiplex PCR, and TCRdb holds only the in-frame ones, with some missing. The V and J calls and the clone size are those of that table, but D and trimming were determined from the DNA. Among tens of thousands of clones listed, around 81% were seen once. V was shortened by 3 bases and J by 3 bases, with 12 bases between the two germline ends. There are 14 residues in the CDR3. The germline V gene has CDR1 MNHNS and CDR2 SASEGT. The TCR was taken from a woman older than 75 with active or convalescent COVID-19. Sequencing was done on a sample of peripheral blood. The V and J genes are TRBV6-1 and TRBJ2-7, with D possibly matching TRBD1 (6 bases). The CDR3 spells CASSETGGIYEQYF. CDR3 nucleotides: TGTGCCAGCAGTGAGACAGGTGGGATCTACGAGCAGTACTTC.